The present TCR beta chain was sequenced within a study of CD4 T cells in relation to SARS-CoV-2 and coronaviruses. The V gene lost 4 bases and the J gene lost 6 bases, with 13 bases spanning the gap. The CDR3 sequence is 14 residues long. Germline assignment: CDR1 LNHDA and CDR2 SQIVND (reference sequence). The table came from immunoSEQ multiplex PCR; TCRdb's copy has only in-frame clones and leaves some out. This table has approximately 31,000 clones, around 80% appearing once. Naive or memory CD4+ cells were cultured 1:1 with T cell-depleted PBMCs plus CEF. This clone was observed a single time. Its cognate antigen is unknown.

The receptor was derived from an adult with COVID-19. The V gene is TRBV19, the J gene TRBJ2-1, with TRBD2 as a possible D gene (6 bases). Sequenced input: memory CD4+ T cells from PBMCs, cultured in vitro. Here the CDR3 reads CASSNPGVVNEQFF. The CDR3 DNA reads as TGTGCCAGTAGTAACCCGGGAGTAGTCAATGAGCAGTTCTTC.